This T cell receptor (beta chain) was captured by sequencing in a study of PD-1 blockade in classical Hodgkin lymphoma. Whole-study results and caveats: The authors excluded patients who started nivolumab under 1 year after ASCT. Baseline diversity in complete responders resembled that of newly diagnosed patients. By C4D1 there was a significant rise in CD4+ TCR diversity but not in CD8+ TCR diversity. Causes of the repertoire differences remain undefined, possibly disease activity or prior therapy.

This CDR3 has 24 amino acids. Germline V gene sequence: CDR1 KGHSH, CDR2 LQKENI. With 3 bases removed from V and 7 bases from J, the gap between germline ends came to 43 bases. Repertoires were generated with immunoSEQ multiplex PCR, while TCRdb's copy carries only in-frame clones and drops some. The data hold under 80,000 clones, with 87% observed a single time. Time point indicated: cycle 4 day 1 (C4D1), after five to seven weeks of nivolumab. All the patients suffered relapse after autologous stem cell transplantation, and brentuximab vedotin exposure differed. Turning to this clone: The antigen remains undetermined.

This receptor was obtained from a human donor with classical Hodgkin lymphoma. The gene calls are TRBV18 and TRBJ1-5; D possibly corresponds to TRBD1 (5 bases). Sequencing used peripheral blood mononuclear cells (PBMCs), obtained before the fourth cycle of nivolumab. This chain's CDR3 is CASSPGTFHLGPHHLDPWGQPQHF. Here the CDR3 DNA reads TGTGCCAGCTCACCTGGGACCTTCCACCTCGGCCCTCATCACTTAGATCCCTGGGGCCAGCCCCAGCATTTT.